A single sample gave rise to the 9 T cell receptor beta chains below, sequenced in a study of T cells in narcolepsy. This table comes from immunoSEQ multiplex PCR, and its TCRdb copy is limited to in-frame clones, with some not included. The table includes some 30,000 clones, around 80% detected once. Sequencing was carried out using CD45RA- memory CD4+ T cells from PBMCs. Receptor source: a human donor with narcolepsy.

The rearrangement links TRBV6-5 to TRBJ2-5; a weak D match, TRBD2 (5 bases). The CDR3 runs 13 residues. Trimming shortened V by 3 bases and J by 6 bases, and 11 bases separated the two germline ends. Germline CDR1 MNHEY, CDR2 SVGAGI. The chain's CDR3 is CASSYSLAQTQYF. For the CDR3, the DNA is TGTGCCAGCAGTTATTCCCTAGCACAGACCCAGTACTTC.

This sequence joins TRBV27 and TRBJ1-5; D gene ambiguous. This CDR3 has 14 residues. CDR1 MNHEY and CDR2 SMNVEV come from the germline V gene (reference sequence). Between the trimmed V and J ends, which lost 2 bases and 3 bases, there was a span of 8 bases. CDR3 residues: CASSLHRNNQPQHF. The CDR3 coding sequence is TGTGCCAGCAGTTTACATAGGAACAATCAGCCCCAGCATTTT.

The rearrangement links TRBV19 to TRBJ1-1; D remains ambiguous. This CDR3 spans 13 amino acids. Trimming removed 7 bases at V and 0 bases at J, with 9 bases between. Germline V lookup: CDR1 LNHDA, CDR2 SQIVND (reference sequence). The chain's CDR3 is CASNGKVNTEAFF. In DNA, the CDR3 is TGTGCCAGTAACGGCAAGGTGAACACTGAAGCTTTCTTT.

This chain joins TRBV28 and TRBJ2-7, with 7 bases matching TRBD1. Trimming cost V 4 bases and J 5 bases; bases outside gene matches: 8. Germline assignment: CDR1 MDHEN and CDR2 SYDVKM. This CDR3 has 14 residues. CDR3 region: CASSYEDRANEQYF. CDR3 DNA sequence: TGTGCCAGCAGTTACGAAGACAGGGCCAACGAGCAGTACTTC.

The chain is built from TRBV15 and TRBJ1-3; tentative D call: TRBD1 (6 bases). The germline V gene encodes CDR1 LNHNV and CDR2 YYDKDF (reference sequence). CDR3 length: 16 residues. Trimming took off 0 bases at V and 2 bases at J, with 11 bases between the two ends. The CDR3 protein is CATSRDPPGAGNTIYF. The CDR3, as DNA: TGTGCCACCAGCAGAGATCCTCCAGGGGCTGGAAACACCATATATTTT.

This clone has only a few counts. The chain carries TRBV6-1 and TRBJ1-3; 8 nucleotides match TRBD1. The ends lost 7 bases at V and 0 bases at J; junction bases unmatched: 2. The V gene's germline CDR1 is MNHNS and CDR2 SASEGT. The CDR3 is made up of 14 amino acids. As DNA, the CDR3 is TGTGCCAGCACTACAGGGGGCTCTGGAAACACCATATATTTT. Translating gives CASTTGGSGNTIYF.

With respect to this clone: Other DNA sequences in the same sample also yield this CDR3. The chain carries TRBV11-2 and TRBJ1-5; 7 bases align to TRBD1. There are 13 residues in the CDR3. V shed 0 bases and J 8 bases; nucleotides not matched to a gene: 1. Per the germline V gene, CDR1 is SGHAT and CDR2 is FQNNGV. The CDR3 sequence: CASSLEGGEPQHF. As DNA, the CDR3 is TGTGCCAGCAGCTTAGAAGGGGGCGAGCCCCAGCATTTT.

The CDR3 DNA sequence: TGCGCCAGCAGCCGGGGAGGGACAGGGGACTATGGCTACACCTTC. It codes for CASSRGGTGDYGYTF. This chain joins TRBV5-1 and TRBJ1-2; 10 bases match TRBD1. This CDR3 is built from 15 residues. CDR1 and CDR2 from the germline V gene are SGHRS and YFSETQ. Trimming took 4 bases from V and 3 from J; bases not matched to a gene: 6.

The chain joins TRBV28 to TRBJ1-5; D is perhaps TRBD1 (5 bases). The V gene lost 4 bases and the J gene lost 0 bases, with 10 bases spanning the gap. The length of the CDR3 is 15 residues. Germline CDR1 is MDHEN and CDR2 is SYDVKM. The CDR3 sequence is CASSSQASSNQPQHF. Here the CDR3 DNA reads TGTGCCAGCAGTTCACAGGCCTCTAGCAATCAGCCCCAGCATTTT.